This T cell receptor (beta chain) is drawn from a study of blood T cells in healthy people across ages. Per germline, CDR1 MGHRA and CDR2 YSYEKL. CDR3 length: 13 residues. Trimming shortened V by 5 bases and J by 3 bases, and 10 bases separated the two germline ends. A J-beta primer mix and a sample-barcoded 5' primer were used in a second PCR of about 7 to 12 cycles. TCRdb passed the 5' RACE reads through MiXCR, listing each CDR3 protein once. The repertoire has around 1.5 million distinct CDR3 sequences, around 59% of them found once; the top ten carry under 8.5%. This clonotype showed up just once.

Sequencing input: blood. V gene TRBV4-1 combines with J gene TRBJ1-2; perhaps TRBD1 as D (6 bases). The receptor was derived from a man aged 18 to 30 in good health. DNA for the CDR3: TGCGCCAGCAGCAAGGGGGTGCACTATGGCTACACCTTC. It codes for CASSKGVHYGYTF.